This T cell receptor (beta chain) derives from a study of early T cells in non-severe SARS-CoV-2 infection (dated by TCRdb to the early 2020s). General notes on the study: Because TCR sequencing relied on bulk RNA taken from unsorted whole blood, pairing of alpha and beta chains was not possible.

Summary of the overall study and its limitations: VDJdb matching was skewed toward anti-spike CD8 responses, so virus-specific expansions were likely underestimated and private and CD4 specificities were missed.

The library relied on 5' RACE. Instrument on record: NextSeq 500. To correct for sequencing error and PCR bias, the TCR library protocol tagged individual cDNA molecules with unique molecular identifiers. Both TCR alpha and beta chains were sequenced, and tight co-correlation was observed between alpha and beta sequence abundances in each sample. The authors' analysis ran thus. Decombinator V4 was used to perform V gene, J gene and CDR3 annotation of TCR sequences. TCRs were defined as expanded if a significant change between any two time points was detected under a Poisson model with p below 0.0001. TCR abundances were normalised to the total number of TCRs sequenced in each sample and reported as counts per million. TRAV1-2 paired with TRAJ12, TRAJ20 or TRAJ33 defined MAIT TCRs, while TRAV10 paired with TRAJ18 defined iNKT TCRs. A search of VDJdb, accessed on 1 November 2021, was run for TCRs annotated to CMV, EBV and SARS-CoV-2, with TCRs annotated for multiple antigens excluded. TCRdb passed the public sequencing reads through fastp at Q25 and MiXCR, retaining productive beta sequences. Identical CDR3 proteins give one entry, which carries the most common genes and DNA. It is TCRdb's table, rather than the study itself, that gives the V and J calls and clone size. Counted in this sample were roughly 40,000 distinct CDR3 sequences; 6% to 7.5% of them appeared once. Of the sample, approximately 4.5% is held by the ten largest clones.

V and J are truncated by 3 bases and 8 bases respectively, leaving an intervening sequence of 11 bases. The cysteine opens and the phenylalanine closes a CDR3 of 14 amino acids. The retained sequence is limited to the CDR3, 42 bases, with the frame set at the first base. As for this clonotype: Its specific antigen is unknown. No qualities accompany the bases; no much larger clone lies one base away.

This was a case-control study nested in a cohort of healthcare workers in London, UK, who had nasopharyngeal swab PCR tests and blood samples taken every week. Healthcare workers were enrolled in the week of the UK lockdown, from 23 to 31 March 2020, and were followed every week for up to about 16 weeks. The sequenced sample consisted of whole blood. The sequence derives from an adult who was a healthcare worker with PCR-confirmed SARS-CoV-2 infection or an uninfected control (not recorded which). The chain is encoded by TRBV12-3 or TRBV12-4 joined to TRBJ1-6, with the identity of the D gene unclear. The CDR3 in this case is CASSFEPLDSPLHF. The nucleotides are TGTGCCAGCAGTTTCGAACCGTTGGATTCACCCCTCCACTTT.